One T cell receptor (beta chain) is described in this entry. Its antigen is currently not known. Base qualities are not recorded, but no much larger clone differs from it by a single base. This record comes from a study of T cell responses to AZD1222 COVID-19 vaccine (dated by TCRdb to the early 2020s). With respect to the entire study: TCR sequencing covered over 230 trial participants: around 210 given two doses of AZD1222 and 26 given two doses of MenACWY control vaccine. Enrollment into the trials was organized by age into subgroups of 18-55, 56-69 and 70-plus years, and those subgroups contained roughly 150, 30 and 60 TCR-sequenced participants, respectively.

The CDR3 regions of human TCRbeta chains were subjected to immunosequencing. Processing in the source paper ran as follows. Repertoire TCRs were matched against a reference library of SARS-CoV-2-specific TCRs generated with the MIRA antigen-specificity platform. Breadth meant the fraction of unique TCRs that were SARS-CoV-2-associated, whereas depth meant the fraction of total T cells that were SARS-CoV-2-associated. Each spike-specific TCR was assigned to its reactive spike region and to a CD4 or CD8 class using the MIRA data. Log10-transformed breadth and depth values were compared by one-way ANOVA with Sidak's multiple comparisons tests. TCRdb retrieved this table from immuneACCESS and kept in-frame rearrangements only. Not all clones are present; in checked studies, unresolved V genes account for under half, and no reason is known for the remainder. Clonal size and the V and J genes are those of that table, whereas D and trimming came from the DNA. This sample has 100,000 to 150,000 clones in its table, and 90% of those were observed once. The biggest ten clones account for nearly 4.5% of the sample.

Trimming leaves V shorter by 1 base and J shorter by 1 base, with the junction holding 5 bases beyond the gene matches. The CDR3 has 17 amino acids, counting the end cysteine and phenylalanine. Just the 51-base CDR3 DNA is kept, in frame starting at base 1. Based on the germline V gene, the CDR1 and CDR2 sequences are LGHNA and YSLEER. General findings and caveats noted by the study authors: Participants were mostly white British and included more females than males, and it was suggested by the authors that clonal diversity may have been underestimated. The 56-69-year group was small, and its depth increase did not reach significance, likely because of low power. Because no samples from the day 14 peak response were available, repertoires could be characterized only after the peak T cell response. Conclusions about previously exposed vaccinees are limited because only six or seven AZD1222 recipients were SARS-CoV-2 seropositive at baseline. Spike-specific TCR breadth and depth rose significantly after two AZD1222 doses compared with day 0 and with MenACWY recipients. Vaccine-associated CD4 TCRs spanned the whole spike protein, with dominant responses in regions 160-218 and 743-854. Reportedly, close to half of the unique spike-specific TCRs recognized epitopes lying outside the regions that are mutated in the B.1.351 and B.1.1.7 variants.

The time point label corresponds to: baseline before first vaccination. The treatment or condition label, read with the paper, signifies: meningococcal conjugate vaccine given as trial control. Samples from vaccinated people were obtained from the UK trials COV001 and COV002, which included a single-blind randomized controlled phase 2/3 trial of AZD1222 (ChAdOx1 nCoV-19) in healthy adults. Trial participant PBMC samples were collected at day 0 and day 28 after the second dose for TCRbeta chain sequencing. This TCR derives from an adult in good health. The sequencing used peripheral blood, collected on day 0 of MenACWY control vaccination. The chain is made from TRBV4-3 and TRBJ1-2; TRBD1 lines up with 11 middle nucleotides. In nucleotides, the sequence is TGCGCCAGCAGCCAAGTTTCCGGGACAGGGGGTAACTATGGCTACACCTTC. Its protein is CASSQVSGTGGNYGYTF.